Below, 13 T cell receptor beta chains from the same sample are listed, as sequenced in a study of blood T cells in healthy people across ages. The use of a sample-barcoded 5' primer and a J-beta primer mix characterized a second PCR of 7 to 11 cycles. TCRdb re-called the 5' RACE reads with MiXCR, one entry per CDR3 protein. The sample yields fewer than 900,000 distinct CDR3 sequences, roughly 47% seen once. Sequencing input: blood. Receptors originate from a woman aged 55-75 years in good health.

Only a few counts were recorded for this clonotype. In nucleotides, the CDR3 is TGCGCCAGCAGCCAAAAATACCTCGGACTAGCGGCCACAGATACGCAGTATTTT. It is translated as CASSQKYLGLAATDTQYF. V is TRBV4-3 and J is TRBJ2-3; TRBD2 agrees at 10 bases. The CDR3 has 18 residues. After removal of 2 bases from V and 2 bases from J, the junction contained 10 bases not matched to a gene. CDR1 is LGHNA and CDR2 is YSLEER in the germline V gene.

Points on this clonotype: This may be a read error: a much more frequent sequence differs by one nucleotide. The chain uses TRBV5-1 and TRBJ2-3; a possible D gene is TRBD2 (5 bases). Trimming stripped 2 bases from V and 6 bases from J, with 16 bases between. CDR1 is SGHRS, CDR2 YFSETQ, per germline. The length of the CDR3 is 15 residues. The CDR3 nucleotides are TGCGCCAGCAGCTTACTAGTGGAGAGGACGGATACGCAGTATTTT. Protein: CASSLLVERTDTQYF.

V usage is TRBV7-9 and J usage is TRBJ1-1; no clear D. Between the trimmed V and J ends, which lost 5 bases and 3 bases, there was a span of 10 bases. Looked up from germline, CDR1 is SEHNR and CDR2 is FQNEAQ (reference sequence). The CDR3 contains 13 residues. The CDR3, as DNA: TGTGCCAGCAGCGCCATGGGCGACACTGAAGCTTTCTTT. It specifies CASSAMGDTEAFF.

The chain couples TRBV3-1 to TRBJ2-5; TRBD1 might be the D (5 bases). Trimming took off 1 base at V and 13 bases at J, with 13 bases between the two ends. The V gene's germline CDR1 is LGHDT and CDR2 YNNKEL (reference sequence). The CDR3 totals 12 residues. The CDR3 sequence is CASSQVQEGRYF. The CDR3, as DNA: TGTGCCAGCAGCCAAGTACAGGAAGGAAGGTACTTC.

This chain uses TRBV29-1 with TRBJ2-1; 7 bases are shared with TRBD1. The length of the CDR3 is 11 residues. V gave up 7 bases and J gave up 6 bases; unmatched junction bases: 3. Germline V lookup: CDR1 SQVTM, CDR2 ANQGSEA. CDR3 sequence: CSGGQLNEQFF. CDR3 nucleotide sequence: TGCAGCGGGGGACAGCTCAATGAGCAGTTCTTC.

The chain employs TRBV29-1 and TRBJ2-5, with 9 nucleotides matching TRBD1. The germline gives CDR1 SQVTM, CDR2 ANQGSEA. The V gene end was trimmed by 7 bases and the J gene end by 11 bases; junction bases not matched to a gene: 20. This CDR3 comprises 15 residues. The CDR3 bases are TGCAGCGACACACAGGGGGCGCGTATAAGTGATGAGCAGTACTTC. The encoded protein is CSDTQGARISDEQYF.

With respect to this clonotype: Its ends do not fully match the called genes, so a read error is possible. The chain is built from TRBV6-6 and TRBJ1-4; D ambiguous. The CDR3 sequence is 14 residues long. Germline lookup yields CDR1 MNHNY and CDR2 SVGAGI (reference sequence). The CDR3 reads CASSYGATNKKLFF. The CDR3 nucleotides are TGTGCCAGCAGTTATGGCGCAACTAATAAAAAACTGTTTTTT.

This clonotype has only a few counts. This chain uses TRBV7-2 with TRBJ2-5; no definite D call. V was cut by 2 bases and J by 5 bases, with 9 bases left in between. CDR3 length: 13 amino acids. Germline V gene data show CDR1 as SGHTA and CDR2 as FQGNSA. CDR3 in DNA: TGTGCCAGCAGCTTACCACTTCGGGAGACCCAGTACTTC. Protein sequence: CASSLPLRETQYF.

The genes are TRBV6-5 and TRBJ2-1; 8 positions match TRBD2. This CDR3 contains 18 residues. Germline V gene sequence: CDR1 MNHEY, CDR2 SVGAGI. With 2 bases clipped from V and 6 bases from J, the junction kept 15 bases outside the gene matches. In DNA form, the CDR3 reads TGTGCCAGCAGTTACCTCCTGGCAAGCGGGAGAAGGGGCAATGAGCAGTTCTTC. Translation gives CASSYLLASGRRGNEQFF.

Of note for this clonotype: A much larger clone differs from this one at a single base, so this may be a read error. The rearrangement links TRBV3-1 to TRBJ2-5; D is uncertain. The length of the CDR3 is 18 residues. The germline V and J ends were trimmed by 1 base and 1 base, with 19 bases remaining between them. The germline gives CDR1 LGHDT, CDR2 YNNKEL (reference sequence). Here the CDR3 DNA reads TGTGCCAGCAGCCAAGTGCCCTACATTCGCGAATTCCAAGAGACCCAGTACTTC. Translated: CASSQVPYIREFQETQYF.

The rearrangement joins TRBV3-1 to TRBJ1-5; the D gene is possibly TRBD1 (5 bases). Germline values: CDR1 LGHDT, CDR2 YNNKEL (reference sequence). The CDR3 contains 18 residues. Between the trimmed V and J ends, which lost 1 base and 0 bases, there was a span of 16 bases. The CDR3 bases are TGTGCCAGCAGCCAAGGCTCCTTTTGGGGGGATAGCAATCAGCCCCAGCATTTT. Amino acid sequence: CASSQGSFWGDSNQPQHF.

The V call is TRBV5-1, the J call TRBJ2-7; TRBD2 might be the D (5 bases). The V gene lost 0 bases and the J gene lost 6 bases, with 10 bases spanning the gap. CDR1 is SGHRS, CDR2 YFSETQ, per germline. CDR3 length: 13 residues. Written as DNA, the CDR3 is TGCGCCAGCAGCTTGGGGAGGACTTCCGAGCAGTACTTC. It codes for CASSLGRTSEQYF.

This clonotype was seen only a few times. This chain uses TRBV9 with TRBJ2-3, with 12 positions matching TRBD2. The CDR3 runs to 17 residues. Trimming at V came to 3 bases and at J to 2 bases, leaving 7 bases not matched to a gene. Germline values: CDR1 SGDLS, CDR2 YYNGEE. The CDR3 DNA is TGTGCCAGCAGCGCGACTAGCGGGGGATTTTCCACAGATACGCAGTATTTT. Its translation: CASSATSGGFSTDTQYF.